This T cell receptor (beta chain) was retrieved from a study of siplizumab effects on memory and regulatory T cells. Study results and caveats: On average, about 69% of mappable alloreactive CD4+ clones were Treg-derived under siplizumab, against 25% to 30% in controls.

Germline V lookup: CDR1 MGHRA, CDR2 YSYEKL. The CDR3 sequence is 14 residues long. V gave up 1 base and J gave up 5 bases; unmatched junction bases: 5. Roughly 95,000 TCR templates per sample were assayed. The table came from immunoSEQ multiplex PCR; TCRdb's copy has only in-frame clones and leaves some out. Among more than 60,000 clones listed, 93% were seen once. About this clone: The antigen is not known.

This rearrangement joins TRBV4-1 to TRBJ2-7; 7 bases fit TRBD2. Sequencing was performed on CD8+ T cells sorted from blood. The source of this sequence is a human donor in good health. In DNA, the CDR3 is TGCGCCAGCAGCCAAGTAACAGCGGGGAACGAGCAGTACTTC. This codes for CASSQVTAGNEQYF.